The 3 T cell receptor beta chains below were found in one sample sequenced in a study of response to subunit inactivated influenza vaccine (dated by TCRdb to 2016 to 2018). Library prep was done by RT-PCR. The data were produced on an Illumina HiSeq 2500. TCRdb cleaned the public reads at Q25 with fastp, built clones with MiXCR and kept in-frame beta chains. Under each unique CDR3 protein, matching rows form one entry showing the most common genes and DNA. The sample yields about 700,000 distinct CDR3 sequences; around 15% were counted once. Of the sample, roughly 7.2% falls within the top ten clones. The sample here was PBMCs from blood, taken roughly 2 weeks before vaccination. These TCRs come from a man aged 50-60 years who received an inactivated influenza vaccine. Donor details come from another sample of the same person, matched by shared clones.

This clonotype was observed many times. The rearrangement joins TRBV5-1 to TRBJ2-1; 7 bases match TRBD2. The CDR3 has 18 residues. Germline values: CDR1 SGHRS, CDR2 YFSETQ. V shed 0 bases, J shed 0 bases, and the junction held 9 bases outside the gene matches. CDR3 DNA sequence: TGCGCCAGCAGCTTGGTTCCGGGACTATCGAGCTCCTACAATGAGCAGTTCTTC. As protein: CASSLVPGLSSSYNEQFF.

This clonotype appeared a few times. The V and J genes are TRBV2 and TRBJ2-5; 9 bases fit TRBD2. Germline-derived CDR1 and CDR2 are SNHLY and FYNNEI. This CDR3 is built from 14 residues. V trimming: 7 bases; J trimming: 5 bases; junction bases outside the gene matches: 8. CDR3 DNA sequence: TGTGCCAGCACCATTAGCGGGAGCGGCGAGACCCAGTACTTC. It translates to CASTISGSGETQYF.

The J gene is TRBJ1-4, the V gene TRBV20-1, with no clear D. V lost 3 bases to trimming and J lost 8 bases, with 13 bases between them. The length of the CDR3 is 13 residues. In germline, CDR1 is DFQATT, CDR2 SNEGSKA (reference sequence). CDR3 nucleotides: TGCAGTGCTAGGCCGAGCCTCTCAGAAAAACTGTTTTTT. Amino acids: CSARPSLSEKLFF.